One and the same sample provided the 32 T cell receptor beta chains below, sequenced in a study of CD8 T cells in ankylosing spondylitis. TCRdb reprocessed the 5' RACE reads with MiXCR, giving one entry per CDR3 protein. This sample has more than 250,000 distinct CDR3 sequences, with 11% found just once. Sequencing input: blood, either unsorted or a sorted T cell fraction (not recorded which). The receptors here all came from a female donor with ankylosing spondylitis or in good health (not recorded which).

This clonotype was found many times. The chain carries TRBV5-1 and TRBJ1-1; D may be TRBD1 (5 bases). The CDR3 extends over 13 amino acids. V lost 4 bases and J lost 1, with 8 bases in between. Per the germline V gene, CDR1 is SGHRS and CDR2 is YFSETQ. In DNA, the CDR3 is TGCGCCAGCAGCAGAAGGGGGAACACTGAAGCTTTCTTT. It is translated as CASSRRGNTEAFF.

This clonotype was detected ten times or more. CDR3 DNA: TGCAGTGCTAGAGCGTCCCAGCGGGCAACCTACGAGCAGTACTTC. It is translated as CSARASQRATYEQYF. The chain couples TRBV20-1 to TRBJ2-7, with D possibly matching TRBD2 (6 bases). Trimming took 1 base from V and 2 from J, leaving 15 bases between them. Germline assignment: CDR1 DFQATT and CDR2 SNEGSKA (reference sequence). This CDR3 is 15 amino acids long.

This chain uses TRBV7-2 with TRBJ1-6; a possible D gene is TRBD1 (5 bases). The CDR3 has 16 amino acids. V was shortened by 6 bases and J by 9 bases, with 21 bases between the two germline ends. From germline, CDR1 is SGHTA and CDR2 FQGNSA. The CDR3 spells CASSGVVGADFSPLHF. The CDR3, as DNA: TGTGCCAGCAGTGGGGTGGTAGGGGCGGACTTTTCACCCCTCCACTTT.

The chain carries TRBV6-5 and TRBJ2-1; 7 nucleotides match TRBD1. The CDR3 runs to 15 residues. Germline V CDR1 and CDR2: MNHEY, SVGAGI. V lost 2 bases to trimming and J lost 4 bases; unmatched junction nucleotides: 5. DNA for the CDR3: TGTGCCAGCAGTTACCTCGACAGGGCTTACAATGAGCAGTTCTTC. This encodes CASSYLDRAYNEQFF.

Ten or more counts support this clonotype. The CDR3 loop is CSAANQGGRNQPQHF. CDR3 DNA: TGCAGTGCTGCAAACCAGGGAGGGCGCAATCAGCCCCAGCATTTT. V usage is TRBV20-1 and J usage is TRBJ1-5; tentative D call: TRBD1 (5 bases). The CDR3 extends over 15 amino acids. V was pared by 5 bases and J by 2 bases, with 16 bases between. Germline V lookup: CDR1 DFQATT, CDR2 SNEGSKA (reference sequence).

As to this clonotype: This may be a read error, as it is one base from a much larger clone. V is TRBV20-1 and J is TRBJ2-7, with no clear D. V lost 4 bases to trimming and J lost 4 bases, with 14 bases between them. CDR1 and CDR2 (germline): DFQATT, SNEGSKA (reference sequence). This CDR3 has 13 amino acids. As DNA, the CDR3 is TGCAGTGCTAATCTTCCTGGCGTTTACGAGCAGTACTTC. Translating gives CSANLPGVYEQYF.

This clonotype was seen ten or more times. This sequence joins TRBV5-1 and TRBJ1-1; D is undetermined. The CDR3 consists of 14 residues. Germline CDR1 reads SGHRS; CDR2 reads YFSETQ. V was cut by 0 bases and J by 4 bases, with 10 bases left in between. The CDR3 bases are TGCGCCAGCAGCTTGGGAGGGAAGGGCACTGAAGCTTTCTTT. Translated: CASSLGGKGTEAFF.

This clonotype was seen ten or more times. CDR3 in DNA: TGCAGTGCTAGAGATCCTAGCGCTAGACAAGAGACCCAGTACTTC. Protein product: CSARDPSARQETQYF. V is TRBV20-1 and J is TRBJ2-5; a possible D gene is TRBD2 (6 bases). Germline assignment: CDR1 DFQATT and CDR2 SNEGSKA (reference sequence). The CDR3 totals 15 residues. Trimming took 0 bases from V and 2 from J, leaving 13 bases between them.

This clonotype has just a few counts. The CDR3 spells CASSFGTGFGDEQYF. CDR3 nucleotide sequence: TGTGCCAGCAGCTTCGGGACAGGGTTTGGTGACGAGCAGTACTTC. The J gene is TRBJ2-7, the V gene TRBV11-2, with 9 bases matching TRBD1. The V gene end was trimmed by 3 bases and the J gene end by 5 bases; junction bases not matched to a gene: 8. Germline V gene sequence: CDR1 SGHAT, CDR2 FQNNGV. The length of the CDR3 is 15 residues.

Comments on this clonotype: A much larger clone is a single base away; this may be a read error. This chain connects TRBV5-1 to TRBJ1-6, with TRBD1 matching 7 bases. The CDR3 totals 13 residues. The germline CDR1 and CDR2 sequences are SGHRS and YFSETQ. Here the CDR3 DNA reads TGCGCCAGCAGCCCGACAGGGAATTCACCCCTCCAGTTT. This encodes CASSPTGNSPLQF.

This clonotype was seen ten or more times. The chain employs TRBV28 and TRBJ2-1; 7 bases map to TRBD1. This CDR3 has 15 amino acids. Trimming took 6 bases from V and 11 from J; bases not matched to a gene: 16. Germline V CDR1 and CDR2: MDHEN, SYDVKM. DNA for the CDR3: TGTGCCAGCAGCCCCGGACAGGTGGGGGTTATTAAGCAGTTCTTC. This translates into CASSPGQVGVIKQFF.

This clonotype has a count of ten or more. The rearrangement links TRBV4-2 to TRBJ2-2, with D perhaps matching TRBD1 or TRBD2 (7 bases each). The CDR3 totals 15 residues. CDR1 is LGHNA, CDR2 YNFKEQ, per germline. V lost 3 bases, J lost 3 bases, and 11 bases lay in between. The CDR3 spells CASSQTGRDTGELFF. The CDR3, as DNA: TGTGCCAGCAGCCAGACAGGGAGGGACACCGGGGAGCTGTTTTTT.

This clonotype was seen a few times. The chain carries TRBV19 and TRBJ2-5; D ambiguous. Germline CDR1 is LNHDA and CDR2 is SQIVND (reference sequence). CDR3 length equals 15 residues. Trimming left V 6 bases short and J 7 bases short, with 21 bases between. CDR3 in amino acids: CASSPQELARSTQYF. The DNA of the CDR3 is TGTGCCAGTAGCCCTCAGGAACTGGCGAGGTCGACCCAGTACTTC.

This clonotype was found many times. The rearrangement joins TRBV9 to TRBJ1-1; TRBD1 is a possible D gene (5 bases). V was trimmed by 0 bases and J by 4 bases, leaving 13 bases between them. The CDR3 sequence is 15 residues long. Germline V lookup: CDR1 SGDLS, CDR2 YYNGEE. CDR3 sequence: CASSVDAHRTTEAFF. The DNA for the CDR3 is TGTGCCAGCAGCGTAGACGCCCACAGGACCACTGAAGCTTTCTTT.

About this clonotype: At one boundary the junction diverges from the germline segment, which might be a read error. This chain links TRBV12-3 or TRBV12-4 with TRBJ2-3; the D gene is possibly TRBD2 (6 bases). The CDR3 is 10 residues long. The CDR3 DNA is TGTGCCAGCAGTTTACGGGAGTTGATTTTT. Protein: CASSLRELIF.

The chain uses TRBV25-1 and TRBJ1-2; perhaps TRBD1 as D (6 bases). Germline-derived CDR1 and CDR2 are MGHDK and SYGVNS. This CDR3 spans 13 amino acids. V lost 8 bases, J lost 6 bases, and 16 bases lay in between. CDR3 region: CASRRDTEDGYTF. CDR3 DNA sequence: TGTGCCAGCCGCCGGGACACAGAGGATGGCTACACCTTC.

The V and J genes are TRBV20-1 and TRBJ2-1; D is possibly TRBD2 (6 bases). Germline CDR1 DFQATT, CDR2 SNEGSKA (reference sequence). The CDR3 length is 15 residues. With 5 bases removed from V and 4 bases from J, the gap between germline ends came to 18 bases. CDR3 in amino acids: CSALGPGAPYNEQFF. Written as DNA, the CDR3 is TGCAGTGCTCTGGGGCCGGGAGCCCCATACAATGAGCAGTTCTTC.

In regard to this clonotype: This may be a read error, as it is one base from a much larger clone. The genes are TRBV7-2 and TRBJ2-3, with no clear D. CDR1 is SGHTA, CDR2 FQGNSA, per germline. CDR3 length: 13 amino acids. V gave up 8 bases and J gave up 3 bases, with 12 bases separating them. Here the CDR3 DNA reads TGTGCCAGCGGCCCCATGGATACAGATACGCAGTATTTT. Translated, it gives CASGPMDTDTQYF.

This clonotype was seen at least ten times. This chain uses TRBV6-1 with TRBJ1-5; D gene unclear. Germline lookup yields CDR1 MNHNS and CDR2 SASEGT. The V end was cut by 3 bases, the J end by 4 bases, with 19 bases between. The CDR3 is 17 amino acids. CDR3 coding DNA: TGTGCCAGCAGTGAGCTTTTATCCGCCGGACGGAATCAGCCCCAGCATTTT. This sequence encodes CASSELLSAGRNQPQHF.

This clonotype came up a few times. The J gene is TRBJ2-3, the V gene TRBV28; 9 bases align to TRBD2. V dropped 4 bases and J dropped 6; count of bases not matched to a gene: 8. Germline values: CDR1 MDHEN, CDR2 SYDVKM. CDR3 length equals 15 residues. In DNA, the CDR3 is TGTGCCAGCAGTTCCGGGACTAGCAAGTGGGATACGCAGTATTTT. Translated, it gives CASSSGTSKWDTQYF.

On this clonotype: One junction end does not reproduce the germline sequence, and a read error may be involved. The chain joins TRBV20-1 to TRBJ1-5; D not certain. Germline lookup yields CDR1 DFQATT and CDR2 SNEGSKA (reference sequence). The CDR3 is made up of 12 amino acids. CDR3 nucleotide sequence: TGCAGTACTGACCTCAGCATTCAGCCCCAGCATTTT. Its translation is CSTDLSIQPQHF.

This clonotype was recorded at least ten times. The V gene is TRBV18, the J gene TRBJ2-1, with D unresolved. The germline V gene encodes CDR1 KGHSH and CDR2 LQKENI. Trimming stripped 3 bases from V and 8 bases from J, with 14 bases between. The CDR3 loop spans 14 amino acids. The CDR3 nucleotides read TGTGCCAGCTCACCGGCGCCCGTAGTCGATGAGCAGTTCTTC. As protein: CASSPAPVVDEQFF.

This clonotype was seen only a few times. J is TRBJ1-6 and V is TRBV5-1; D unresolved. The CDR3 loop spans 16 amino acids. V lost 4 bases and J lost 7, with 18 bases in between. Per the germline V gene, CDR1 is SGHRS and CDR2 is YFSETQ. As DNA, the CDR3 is TGCGCCAGCAGCCACCTTCCGGACGGACTAAATTCACCCCTCCACTTT. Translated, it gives CASSHLPDGLNSPLHF.

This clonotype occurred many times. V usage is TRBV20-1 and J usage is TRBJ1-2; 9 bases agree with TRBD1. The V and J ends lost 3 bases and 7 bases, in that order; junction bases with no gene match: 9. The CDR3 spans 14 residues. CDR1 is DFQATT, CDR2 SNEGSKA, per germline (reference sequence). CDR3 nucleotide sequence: TGCAGTGCTAGCGAGGAACAGGGGGCTCGTGGCTACACCTTC. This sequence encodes CSASEEQGARGYTF.

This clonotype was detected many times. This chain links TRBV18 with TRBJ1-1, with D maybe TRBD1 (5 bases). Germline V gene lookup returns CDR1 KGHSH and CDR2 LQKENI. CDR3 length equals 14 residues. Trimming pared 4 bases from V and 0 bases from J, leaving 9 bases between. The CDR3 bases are TGTGCCAGCTCACTCGACAGCCTGAACACTGAAGCTTTCTTT. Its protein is CASSLDSLNTEAFF.

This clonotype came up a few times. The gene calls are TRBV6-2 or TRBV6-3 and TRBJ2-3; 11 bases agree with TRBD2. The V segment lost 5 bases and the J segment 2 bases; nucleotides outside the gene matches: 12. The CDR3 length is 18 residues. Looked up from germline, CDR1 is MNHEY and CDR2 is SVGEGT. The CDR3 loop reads CASSHRLSGRAPTDTQYF. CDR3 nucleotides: TGTGCCAGCAGTCACCGCCTTAGCGGGAGGGCCCCCACAGATACGCAGTATTTT.

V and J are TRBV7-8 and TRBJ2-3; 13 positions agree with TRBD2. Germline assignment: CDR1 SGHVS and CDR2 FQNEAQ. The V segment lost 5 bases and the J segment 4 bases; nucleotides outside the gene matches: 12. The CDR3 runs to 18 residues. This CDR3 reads CASSPRTSGGLPPDTQYF. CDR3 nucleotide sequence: TGTGCCAGCAGCCCGCGGACTAGCGGGGGCCTTCCCCCAGATACGCAGTATTTT.

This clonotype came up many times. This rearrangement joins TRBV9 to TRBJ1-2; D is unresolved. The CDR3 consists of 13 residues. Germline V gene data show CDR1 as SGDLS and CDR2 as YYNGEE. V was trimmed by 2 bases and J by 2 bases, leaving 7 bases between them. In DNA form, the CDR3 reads TGTGCCAGCAGCGTCACGGGCAACTATGGCTACACCTTC. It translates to CASSVTGNYGYTF.

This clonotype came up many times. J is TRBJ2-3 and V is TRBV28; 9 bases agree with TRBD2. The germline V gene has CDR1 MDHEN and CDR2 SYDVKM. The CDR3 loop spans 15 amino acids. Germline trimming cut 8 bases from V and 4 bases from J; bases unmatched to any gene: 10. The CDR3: CASQVLSGRSDTQYF. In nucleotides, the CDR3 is TGTGCCAGCCAAGTTTTGAGCGGGAGGTCAGATACGCAGTATTTT. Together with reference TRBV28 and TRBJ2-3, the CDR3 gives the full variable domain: DVKVTQSSRYLVKRTGEKVFLECVQDMDHENMFWYRQDPGLGLRLIYFSYDVKMKEKGDIPEGYSVSREKKERFSLILESASTNQTSMYLCASQVLSGRSDTQYFGPGTRLTVL.

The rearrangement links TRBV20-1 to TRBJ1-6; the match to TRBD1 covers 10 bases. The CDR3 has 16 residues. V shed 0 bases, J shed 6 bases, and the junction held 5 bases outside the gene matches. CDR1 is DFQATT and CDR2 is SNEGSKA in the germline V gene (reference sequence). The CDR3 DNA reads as TGCAGTGCTAGAGATGGGGACAGGGGCCTTAATTCACCCCTCCACTTT. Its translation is CSARDGDRGLNSPLHF.

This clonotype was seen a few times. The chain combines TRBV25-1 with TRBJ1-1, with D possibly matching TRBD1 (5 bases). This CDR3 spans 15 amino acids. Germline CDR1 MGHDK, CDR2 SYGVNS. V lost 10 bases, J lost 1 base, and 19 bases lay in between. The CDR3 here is CATVGPGTANTEAFF. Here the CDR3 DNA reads TGTGCCACCGTGGGTCCCGGGACGGCGAACACTGAAGCTTTCTTT.

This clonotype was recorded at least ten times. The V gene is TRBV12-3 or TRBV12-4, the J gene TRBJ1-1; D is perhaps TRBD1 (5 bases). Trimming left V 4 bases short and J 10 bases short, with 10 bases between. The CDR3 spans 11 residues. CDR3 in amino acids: CASSSPGTAFF. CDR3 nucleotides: TGTGCCAGCAGTTCCCCAGGGACAGCTTTCTTT.